This T cell receptor (beta chain) stems from a study of cytomegalovirus exposure and HLA in healthy donors. General study results and limits: Per a prior analysis, the majority of TCR beta V segments were productive roughly 87% or roughly 30% of the time. TRBV6-2, TRBV6-3 and some other V segments were unresolvable in 87-base-pair reads. According to a later analysis, donors in an Asian-associated ancestry cluster reportedly had fewer N-insertions than the roughly 670-donor mean.

The donors comprised healthy bone marrow donors. With 1 base removed from V and 0 bases from J, the gap between germline ends came to 6 bases. The CDR3 runs 14 residues. The germline V gene encodes CDR1 SEHNR and CDR2 FQNEAQ (reference sequence). This clone was found a few times. Its antigen is unknown. PCR amplification relied on 60 Vbeta primers (plus 13 Jbeta primers). The table came from immunoSEQ multiplex PCR; TCRdb's copy has only in-frame clones and leaves some out. The table lists about 200,000 clones, around 79% of them singletons. Material for sequencing was PBMCs. This sequence originates from a male donor in good health and CMV-seropositive. The V call is TRBV7-9, the J call TRBJ1-1, with D hard to call. CDR3 sequence (DNA): TGTGCCAGCAGCTTAGTTACAATGAACACTGAAGCTTTCTTT. Amino acid sequence: CASSLVTMNTEAFF.